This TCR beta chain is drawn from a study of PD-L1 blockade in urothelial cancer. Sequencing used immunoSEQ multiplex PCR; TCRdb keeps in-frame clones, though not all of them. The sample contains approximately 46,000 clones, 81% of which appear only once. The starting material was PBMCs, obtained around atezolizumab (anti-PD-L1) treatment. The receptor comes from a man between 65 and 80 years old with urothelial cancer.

CDR3: CASSLEEGYYEQYF. DNA for the CDR3: TGTGCCAGCAGCTTAGAGGAGGGGTACTACGAGCAGTACTTC. The chain joins TRBV7-9 to TRBJ2-7; weak D call: TRBD2 (6 bases). The CDR3 extends over 14 amino acids. CDR1 is SEHNR, CDR2 FQNEAQ, per germline (reference sequence). V was pared by 1 base and J by 3 bases, with 10 bases between.